This record covers a single TCR beta chain. The target antigen is unknown. Trimming removed 5 bases at V and 5 bases at J, with 15 bases between. The germline V gene encodes CDR1 MDHEN and CDR2 SYDVKM. There are 14 residues in the CDR3. The data stem from a study of shared clonotypes between healthy human individuals. Findings of the study overall: On the whole, naive subsets had larger estimated richness than memory subsets had.

At the deep level, the assay was run. The input for sorted-subset replicate PCRs was approximately 200 ng DNA, 25,000 to 30,000 T cell genomes. The table came from immunoSEQ multiplex PCR; TCRdb's copy has only in-frame clones and leaves some out. This sample has roughly 500,000 clones; 90% to 96% occur once, and the top ten carry around 0.066%. The source of this sequence is a woman aged 30 to 39 in good health. Sequenced: naive CD4+ T cells sorted from blood. Subset noted: CD45RA+ positively selected. This chain joins TRBV28 and TRBJ1-1, with D unresolved. The CDR3 sequence: CASSPPQDQTEAFF. As DNA, the CDR3 is TGTGCCAGCAGTCCCCCGCAGGATCAGACTGAAGCTTTCTTT. Based on the CDR3 plus reference TRBV28 and TRBJ1-1, the full variable domain is DVKVTQSSRYLVKRTGEKVFLECVQDMDHENMFWYRQDPGLGLRLIYFSYDVKMKEKGDIPEGYSVSREKKERFSLILESASTNQTSMYLCASSPPQDQTEAFFGQGTRLTVV.